This T cell receptor (beta chain) was captured by sequencing in a study of blood T cell repertoires in COVID-19. The overall study: Acute and convalescent COVID-19 samples came from the United States, Italy and Spain. PBMCs, B-cell-depleted T cells, or T cells were the source of the cDNA or gDNA that made up the material.

Authors' analysis steps: Amplification with reference gene primers provided the estimates of nucleated cell counts. Only in-frame clones appear in the TCRdb table, and some are missing; sequencing was by immunoSEQ multiplex PCR. V and J calls and clone size are those listed in that table; D and trimming were worked out from the DNA. The sample consists of approximately 170,000 clones, approximately 87% of them appearing once. This CDR3 spans 13 amino acids. V was pared by 8 bases and J by 4 bases, with 14 bases between. Germline assignment: CDR1 MNHEY and CDR2 SMNVEV (reference sequence). Source material: peripheral blood. The chain combines TRBV27 with TRBJ1-2; maybe TRBD1 (6 bases). The receptor was derived from a man between 18 and 35 years old with active or convalescent COVID-19. The CDR3 nucleotides read TGTGCCAGCGGGTACAGGGTTGGCTATGGCTACACCTTC. This sequence encodes CASGYRVGYGYTF.